One sample yielded the 2 T cell receptor beta chains listed below, sequenced in a study of shared clonotypes between healthy human individuals. Clones were read by immunoSEQ multiplex PCR, and TCRdb kept only the in-frame ones, dropping some. The repertoire consists of roughly 2 million clones, with roughly 96% occurring once and the leading ten covering around 0.13%. The sequencing sample was made of naive CD4+ T cells sorted from blood. Subset defined: CD45RA+ positively selected. These receptors came from a young man in good health.

This chain joins TRBV5-1 and TRBJ2-3; no reliable D call. The CDR3 covers 13 residues. Germline CDR1 reads SGHRS; CDR2 reads YFSETQ. V dropped 6 bases and J dropped 2 bases, with 10 bases sitting between them. CDR3 in DNA: TGCGCCAGCAAGTGGGCGACCACAGATACGCAGTATTTT. Its translation: CASKWATTDTQYF.

The chain employs TRBV4-1 and TRBJ1-4, with a possible D match to TRBD1 (5 bases). Trimming removed 3 bases from V and 5 bases from J, with 16 bases in between. The germline V gene has CDR1 MGHRA and CDR2 YSYEKL. This CDR3 has 16 amino acids. This CDR3 reads CASSQGRTQGNEKLFF. CDR3 DNA sequence: TGCGCCAGCAGCCAGGGGAGGACCCAGGGAAATGAAAAACTGTTTTTT.